This passage covers 8 T cell receptor beta chains from one sample sequenced in a study of blood T cell repertoires in COVID-19. Data came from immunoSEQ multiplex PCR; TCRdb stores just in-frame clones and leaves some out. The table shows more than 100,000 clones, with nearly 90% occurring only once. Source material: peripheral blood. Receptor source: an older woman with COVID-19, enrolled during active disease.

V usage is TRBV7-9 and J usage is TRBJ1-1; D is perhaps TRBD1 (6 bases). This CDR3 is built from 15 residues. Deletions cut 4 bases from V and 3 bases from J, with 15 bases between. Looked up from germline, CDR1 is SEHNR and CDR2 is FQNEAQ (reference sequence). CDR3 coding DNA: TGTGCCAGCAGCTCATCGGGGGGGCGCTACACTGAAGCTTTCTTT. Protein: CASSSSGGRYTEAFF. The full variable domain, completed using reference TRBV7-9 and TRBJ1-1, is DTGVSQNPRHKITKRGQNVTFRCDPISEHNRLYWYRQTLGQGPEFLTYFQNEAQLEKSRLLSDRFSAERPKGSFSTLEIQRTEQGDSAMYLCASSSSGGRYTEAFFGQGTRLTVV.

This clone was found a few times. The chain is built from TRBV7-3 and TRBJ2-7; perhaps TRBD1 as D (6 bases). Germline V gives CDR1 SGHTA, CDR2 FQGTGA. The CDR3 has 13 residues. Trimming took 5 bases from V and 6 from J, leaving 14 bases between them. CDR3 amino acids: CASSLNQGFEQYF. As DNA, the CDR3 is TGTGCCAGCAGCCTCAATCAGGGGTTCGAGCAGTACTTC.

The chain links TRBV5-1 to TRBJ2-6, with 7 bases lining up with TRBD1. The CDR3 contains 18 residues. Germline V gene data show CDR1 as SGHRS and CDR2 as YFSETQ. V lost 0 bases to trimming and J lost 4 bases; unmatched junction nucleotides: 10. The CDR3 bases are TGCGCCAGCAGCTTGGTCCCCCCAGGGGGTTTCGGGGCCAACGTCCTGACTTTC. Translation: CASSLVPPGGFGANVLTF. The full variable domain, completed using reference TRBV5-1 and TRBJ2-6, is KAGVTQTPRYLIKTRGQQVTLSCSPISGHRSVSWYQQTPGQGLQFLFEYFSETQRNKGNFPGRFSGRQFSNSRSEMNVSTLELGDSALYLCASSLVPPGGFGANVLTFGAGSRLTVL.

The V gene is TRBV7-6, the J gene TRBJ1-1; D is possibly TRBD1 (6 bases). This CDR3 has 15 amino acids. Germline loops: CDR1 SGHVS, CDR2 FNYEAQ. Trimming pared 3 bases from V and 4 bases from J, leaving 15 bases between. The CDR3 nucleotides read TGTGCCAGCAGCTTGGGGGGGCTCTCGGGCACTGAAGCTTTCTTT. Translation gives CASSLGGLSGTEAFF.

The chain joins TRBV11-2 to TRBJ2-7; 11 nucleotides match TRBD2. There are 18 residues in the CDR3. V dropped 5 bases and J dropped 0; count of bases not matched to a gene: 12. Germline V gene lookup returns CDR1 SGHAT and CDR2 FQNNGV. The CDR3 protein is CASSQGETSGANSYEQYF. In nucleotides, the CDR3 is TGTGCCAGCAGCCAGGGGGAGACTAGCGGGGCCAACTCCTACGAGCAGTACTTC. Together with reference TRBV11-2 and TRBJ2-7, the CDR3 gives the full variable domain: EAGVAQSPRYKIIEKRQSVAFWCNPISGHATLYWYQQILGQGPKLLIQFQNNGVVDDSQLPKDRFSAERLKGVDSTLKIQPAKLEDSAVYLCASSQGETSGANSYEQYFGPGTRLTVT.

The chain couples TRBV7-2 to TRBJ2-6; TRBD2 might be the D (6 bases). The germline V gene encodes CDR1 SGHTA and CDR2 FQGNSA. Trimming took 1 base from V and 0 from J, leaving 13 bases between them. The CDR3 is made up of 18 amino acids. The CDR3 protein is CASSLDSGAISGANVLTF. The CDR3 DNA sequence: TGTGCCAGCAGCTTAGATAGCGGAGCGATCTCTGGGGCCAACGTCCTGACTTTC.

The gene calls are TRBV6-5 and TRBJ1-2; 7 positions agree with TRBD1. The CDR3 is made up of 14 amino acids. V lost 6 bases, J lost 1 base, and 5 bases stayed unmatched. CDR1 and CDR2 from the germline V gene are MNHEY and SVGAGI. The chain's CDR3 is CASSLDRDNYGYTF. CDR3 sequence (DNA): TGTGCCAGCAGCCTCGACAGGGATAACTATGGCTACACCTTC.

The genes are TRBV3-1 (or the pseudogene TRBV3-2) and TRBJ1-2, with TRBD1 matching over 7 bases. This CDR3 spans 15 amino acids. J gave up 8 bases and V 1 base, and 10 bases lay outside the gene matches. Germline V gives CDR1 LGHDT, CDR2 YNNKEL (reference sequence). CDR3 protein: CASSQAWDSDDGYTF. The CDR3 nucleotides read TGTGCCAGCAGCCAAGCCTGGGACAGTGATGACGGCTACACCTTC.